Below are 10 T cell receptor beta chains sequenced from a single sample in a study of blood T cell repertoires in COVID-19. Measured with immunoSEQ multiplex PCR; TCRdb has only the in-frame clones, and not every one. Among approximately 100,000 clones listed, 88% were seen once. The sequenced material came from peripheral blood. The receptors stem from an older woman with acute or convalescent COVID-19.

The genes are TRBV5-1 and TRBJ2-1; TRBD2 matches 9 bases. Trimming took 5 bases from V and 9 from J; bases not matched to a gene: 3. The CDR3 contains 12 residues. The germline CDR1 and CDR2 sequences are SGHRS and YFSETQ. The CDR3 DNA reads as TGCGCCAGCAGGGGAGCGGGGGGTGAGCAGTTCTTC. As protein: CASRGAGGEQFF. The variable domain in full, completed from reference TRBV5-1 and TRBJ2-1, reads KAGVTQTPRYLIKTRGQQVTLSCSPISGHRSVSWYQQTPGQGLQFLFEYFSETQRNKGNFPGRFSGRQFSNSRSEMNVSTLELGDSALYLCASRGAGGEQFFGPGTRLTVL.

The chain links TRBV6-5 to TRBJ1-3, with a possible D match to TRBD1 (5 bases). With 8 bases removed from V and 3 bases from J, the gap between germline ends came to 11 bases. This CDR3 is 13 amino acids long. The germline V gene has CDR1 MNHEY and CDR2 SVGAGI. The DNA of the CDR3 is TGTGCCAGCCTTACGGGGGGTGGAAACACCATATATTTT. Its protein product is CASLTGGGNTIYF.

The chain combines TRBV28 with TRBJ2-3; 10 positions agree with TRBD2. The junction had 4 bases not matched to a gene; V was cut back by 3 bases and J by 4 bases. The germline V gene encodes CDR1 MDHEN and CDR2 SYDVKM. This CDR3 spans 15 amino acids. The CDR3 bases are TGTGCCAGCAGTTTGTGGCTAGCGGGAGCAGATACGCAGTATTTT. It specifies CASSLWLAGADTQYF.

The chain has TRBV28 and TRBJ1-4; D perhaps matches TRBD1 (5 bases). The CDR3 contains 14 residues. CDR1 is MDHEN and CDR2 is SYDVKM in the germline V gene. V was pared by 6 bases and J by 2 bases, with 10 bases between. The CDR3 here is CASSRVSTNEKLFF. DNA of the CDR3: TGTGCCAGCAGCAGGGTTTCGACTAATGAAAAACTGTTTTTT.

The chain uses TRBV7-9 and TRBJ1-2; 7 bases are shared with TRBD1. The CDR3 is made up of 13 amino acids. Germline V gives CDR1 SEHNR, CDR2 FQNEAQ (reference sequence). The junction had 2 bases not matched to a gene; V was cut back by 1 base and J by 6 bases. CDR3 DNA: TGTGCCAGCAGCTTAGGGAGGGGGCATGGCTACACCTTC. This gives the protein CASSLGRGHGYTF.

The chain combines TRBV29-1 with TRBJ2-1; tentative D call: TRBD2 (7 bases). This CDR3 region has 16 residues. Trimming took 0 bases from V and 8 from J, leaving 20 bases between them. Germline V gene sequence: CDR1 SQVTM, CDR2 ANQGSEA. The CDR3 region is CSVEDHGGPQSYEQFF. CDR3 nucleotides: TGCAGCGTTGAAGATCACGGGGGGCCTCAAAGCTATGAGCAGTTCTTC.

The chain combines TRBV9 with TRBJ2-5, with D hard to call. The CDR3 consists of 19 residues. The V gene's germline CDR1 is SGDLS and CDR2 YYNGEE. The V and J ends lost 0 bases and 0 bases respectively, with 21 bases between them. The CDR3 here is CASSVEVLRLRFYQETQYF. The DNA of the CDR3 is TGTGCCAGCAGCGTAGAAGTCTTGAGACTCCGATTTTACCAAGAGACCCAGTACTTC.

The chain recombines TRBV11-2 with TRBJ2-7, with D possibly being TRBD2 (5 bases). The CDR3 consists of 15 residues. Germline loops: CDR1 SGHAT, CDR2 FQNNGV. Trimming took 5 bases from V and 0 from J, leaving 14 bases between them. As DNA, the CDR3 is TGTGCCAGCAGCCCCGCAGGTGGACTCTCCTACGAGCAGTACGTC. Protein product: CASSPAGGLSYEQYV.

CDR3 DNA: TGTGCCTGGACTCGGTTCCCCAGGGGGGATAACTATGGCTACACCTTC. Residues: CAWTRFPRGDNYGYTF. The chain is built from TRBV30 and TRBJ1-2; 7 bases agree with TRBD1. With V trimmed by 4 bases and J by 1 base, 12 bases remained unmatched. This CDR3 has 16 residues. From germline, CDR1 is GTSNPN and CDR2 SVGIG (reference sequence).

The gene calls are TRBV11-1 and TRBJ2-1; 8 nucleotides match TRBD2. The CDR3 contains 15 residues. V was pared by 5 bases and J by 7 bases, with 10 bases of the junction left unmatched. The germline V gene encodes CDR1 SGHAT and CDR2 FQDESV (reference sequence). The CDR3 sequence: CASSGSGRFGNEQFF. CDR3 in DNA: TGTGCCAGCAGCGGAAGCGGGAGATTTGGGAATGAGCAGTTCTTC.